This T cell receptor beta chain was captured in a study of Graves' ophthalmopathy and Graves' hyperthyroidism listed by TCRdb under 2018. Describing the broader study: Peripheral blood samples were taken at the time of initial diagnosis, before any treatment was given. In total, 135 blood samples were TCR-sequenced: approximately 40 ophthalmopathy, some 72 hyperthyroidism and about 17 hyperthyroidism-to-ophthalmopathy patients. The independent validation cohort included about 19 hyperthyroidism patients plus 17 patients who later progressed from hyperthyroidism to ophthalmopathy. To explore V-J signatures that distinguish ophthalmopathy from hyperthyroidism, a discovery set of 100 patients was enrolled, made up of 43 with ophthalmopathy and fewer than 60 with stable hyperthyroidism. The study used signatures of the TCR beta repertoire to tell Graves' ophthalmopathy apart from Graves' hyperthyroidism and to predict which patients would progress to ophthalmopathy. Following sample collection, hyperthyroidism patients were given methimazole at a starting dose of 30 mg daily, and ophthalmopathy patients were given high-dose intravenous methylprednisolone. In six hyperthyroidism patients, T-cell repertoires of thyroid tissue and blood were compared. Study-wide findings and limitations: In validation, the model predicted ophthalmopathy progression with 55% to 71% sensitivity and 72.22% specificity; about a dozen predicted patients were CT-confirmed with GO in a median of around 6 months. In cross-validation, the 13-signature model distinguished ophthalmopathy from stable hyperthyroidism with about 88% sensitivity and roughly 81% specificity, and in the test set the corresponding values were roughly 78% and 74%. No statistical method was used to set the sample size in advance, and the investigators knew which group each participant was assigned to. Most of the expanded thyroid clonotypes with a frequency above 0.001 were also detected in blood, and it was suggested that the thyroid immune response may be reflected by blood repertoires.

Hyperthyroidism was considered stable if no progression to ophthalmopathy occurred within 18 months of follow-up. Patients with hyperthyroidism were aged 18 to 65 years, had been newly diagnosed, and had a disease duration of less than 2 months. Patients with other autoimmune diseases, uncontrolled infections, pregnancy or lactation were excluded. Diagnosis relied on clinical symptoms, serum thyroxine, TRAb, thyroid ultrasound and orbital computed tomography. Using Ficoll-Paque density gradient centrifugation, PBMCs were isolated from less than 11 ml of fresh peripheral blood. Total RNA was extracted with Trizol reagent and quality-checked on an Agilent 2100 Bioanalyzer. There are many counts of this clonotype. Its antigen target is currently unknown. No qualities accompany the bases; no much larger clone lies one base away. V is pared back by 4 bases and J by 3 bases, with 16 bases lying between the germline termini. CDR1 and CDR2 were assigned from the germline V gene as MDHEN and SYDVKM. The CDR3 covers 15 residues, taking in both the cysteine and the phenylalanine. Only the CDR3 part of the read is kept: 45 bases, read in frame from the first base.

For repertoire sequencing, the TCR beta CDR3 regions were amplified from RNA transcripts. The first round was an RT-PCR using HTBI primers with the Qiagen OneStep RT-PCR kit, and this first round was followed by a second-round multiplex PCR, then size selection and purification. The libraries underwent paired-end sequencing with 100 bp reads on an Illumina HiSeq2000. As for the original processing: SOAPnuke was used to process the reads, removing any read that contained adapters or uncalled bases, had a mean Phred below 15, or lacked an exact match to the constant primer or identifier. COPE v1.2.5 was used to merge high-quality paired reads. Clonotypes were defined as unique nucleotide sequences and were aligned to IMGT TRB V, D and J references using MiTCR v1.1. The analysis was limited to V-J combinations with a frequency above 0.0001, which together covered approximately 99% of repertoires. For each V-J combination, a TCR clonal expansion and chaos score was defined as the ratio of F50 clonal expansion to chaos observed in the TCRdist matrix. Welch's t-statistics and random forest were used to reduce features to about a dozen V-J combinations, which were fed into a naive Bayes classifier. The Morisita-Horn index was used to measure how similar the thyroid and blood repertoires were. TCRdb reprocessed the public reads (quality trimming at Q25 with fastp, clone calling with MiXCR) and kept in-frame beta chains. When rows share a CDR3 protein, they turn into one entry using the most common DNA and genes. The authors' filters were not applied to this entry. The sample contains 35,000 to 45,000 distinct CDR3 sequences, approximately 46% of them found a single time. The ten largest clonotypes hold 20% to 30% of the sample.

This receptor was identified in an adult woman with stable Graves' hyperthyroidism. The source material was peripheral blood. The V and J segments used are TRBV28 and TRBJ2-7, with TRBD1 perhaps the D gene, on 6 matching bases. The CDR3 loop reads CASSSPRDTVYEQYF. The nucleotide sequence reads as follows: TGTGCCAGCAGTTCTCCCCGGGACACTGTCTACGAGCAGTACTTC.